This is a list of T cell receptor beta chains from one sample in a study of cytomegalovirus exposure and HLA in healthy donors. Clones were sequenced by immunoSEQ multiplex PCR, and TCRdb holds only the in-frame ones, with some missing. This table holds about 160,000 clones, approximately 84% found once. The sequenced material came from PBMCs. Receptors originate from a woman in her forties or fifties in good health and CMV-seropositive. The conserved cysteine and the conserved F or W are not part of the CDR3 here. Each record gives: V gene, J gene, CDR3 protein.

>TRBV4-1|TRBJ1-2
ASSPPMAAATYGYT
>TRBV2|TRBJ1-4
ASSGQGAGEKLF
>TRBV7-3|TRBJ1-1
ASSSDSYTEAF
>TRBV2|TRBJ2-1
ASEGANEQF
>TRBV2|TRBJ2-5
ASRRGLQETQY
>TRBV18|TRBJ2-7
ASSPGKGLFYEQY
>TRBV5-6|TRBJ2-1
ASSFIAYLSYNEQF
>TRBV5-1|TRBJ2-1
ASSPDLSSYNEQF
>TRBV5-1|TRBJ2-1
ASSREGGVVDEQF
>TRBV28|TRBJ2-7
ASSLKPSYEQY
>TRBV6-1|TRBJ2-7
ASSGSDLAGGLYEQY
>TRBV27|TRBJ2-7
ASSSSGQGGYEQY
>TRBV7-2|TRBJ1-5
ASSPHRRGDQPQH
>TRBV11-3|TRBJ1-2
ASSLDREVSLYGYT
>TRBV28|TRBJ1-1
ASSSIQGSWGTEAF
>TRBV11-2|TRBJ2-3
ASTHGASGGPLFKY
>TRBV19|TRBJ1-1
ASSSPGESTEAF
>TRBV7-7|TRBJ2-5
ASSRDSQETQY
>TRBV7-2|TRBJ1-3
ASSSKVVEAGNTIY
>TRBV20-1|TRBJ1-3
SARVGNTIY
>TRBV7-2|TRBJ2-3
ASSLDPGSADTQY
>TRBV6-5|TRBJ1-2
ASSYPEGTGYGYT
>TRBV2|TRBJ2-7
ASRELAGGDEQY
>TRBV5-1|TRBJ2-1
ASSFSISSYNEQF
>TRBV6-1|TRBJ1-1
AGKEGYGMNTEAF
>TRBV11-3|TRBJ1-1
ASTRTRGWDTEAF
>TRBV7-3|TRBJ2-2
ASSLRGGSGELF
>TRBV28|TRBJ2-7
ASSSGTSGRRSYEQY
>TRBV7-2|TRBJ1-2
ASSLEGAGGYT
>TRBV19|TRBJ1-5
ASSSPTRSNQPQH
>TRBV2|TRBJ2-7
ASSEAGRAINEQY
>TRBV27|TRBJ2-2
ASSLRDRGYTGELF
>TRBV20-1|TRBJ1-2
SAPRQDGYT
>TRBV19|TRBJ2-3
ASSTPWLGRGDSSTDTQY
>TRBV11-3|TRBJ1-6
ASSRQANNSPLH
>TRBV19|TRBJ2-2
ASSATNLGGTGELF
>TRBV28|NA
ASSHTWTGRVYEQY
>TRBV7-2|TRBJ2-7
ASSLASRGQGSYEQY
>TRBV5-8|TRBJ2-5
ASSYGQGEETQY
>TRBV23-1|TRBJ2-1
ASSQSPGWDYNEQF
>TRBV6-5|TRBJ2-5
ASSPRTNYKETQY
>TRBV5-1|TRBJ1-2
ASSLPEQTGYT
>TRBV20-1|TRBJ1-1
SARPLTEAF
>TRBV2|TRBJ1-4
ASSASRLNEKLF
>TRBV27|TRBJ2-2
ASSLSNTGELF
>TRBV25-1|TRBJ2-1
ASKTSGRVYNEQF
>TRBV19|TRBJ2-7
ASSIGYGGAAEQY
>TRBV7-9|TRBJ1-4
ASSTDRGNEKLF
>TRBV5-6|TRBJ1-2
ASSPGTGAAGYDGYT
>TRBV25-1|TRBJ1-1
ASSPFREGKAF
>TRBV7-3|TRBJ2-1
ASSFKPWSGTSGPRYNEQF
>TRBV11-2|TRBJ2-2
ASSPQGSSGGELF
>TRBV2|TRBJ2-4
ASSAEGRGAKNIQY
>TRBV2|TRBJ2-5
ASSPRTSRETQY
>TRBV5-1|TRBJ1-1
ASSLSEGRSAEAF
>TRBV28|TRBJ1-3
ASSLFPMSSGNTIY
>TRBV13|TRBJ2-5
ASSSTRGLLQETQY
>TRBV18|TRBJ2-2
ASSLAGANTGELF
>TRBV5-8|TRBJ1-4
ASSPGSWQGGEKLF